This TCR beta chain was obtained from a study of breast tumors, draining lymph nodes, adjacent tissues. Breast cancer patients provided tissue from their axillary draining lymph nodes. Using its own MiXCR run on the multiplex PCR reads, TCRdb lists one record per CDR3 protein. Seen here are 180,000 or so distinct CDR3 sequences, over 25% observed once, and the top ten hold about 4.5%. V was trimmed by 0 bases and J by 7 bases, leaving 15 bases between them. The CDR3 length is 14 residues. Germline V lookup: CDR1 DFQATT, CDR2 SNEGSKA (reference sequence). Regarding the study as a whole: That most tumor T cells come from lymph nodes remained unproven. Tumors had less TCR diversity than lymph nodes, more than nontumor tissue. Findings are consistent with lymph node origin and intratumoral expansion of most tumor T cells. Compared with basal-like, luminal-like tumors shared significantly more repertoire with nontumor tissue.

A remark on this clonotype: Its antigen is as yet unknown. Being one base from a much bigger clone, this may be a read error.

The sample taken for sequencing was axillary lymph node tissue. The gene calls are TRBV20-1 and TRBJ1-2, with TRBD1 as a possible D gene (6 bases). This receptor was identified in a female donor with breast cancer. Some clones in this sample may be carry-over from other donors' samples. The CDR3 protein is CSARDLQGTSGYTF. In nucleotides, the CDR3 is TGCAGTGCTAGAGATCTCCAGGGGACCTCTGGCTACACCTTC.